This T cell receptor beta chain was documented in a study of cytomegalovirus exposure and HLA in healthy donors. Overall study results and limits: In an earlier analysis, productive rearrangement rates for most beta V segments clustered near 87% or 30%.

This clone was observed a handful of times. Its antigen is undetermined. Deletions cut 3 bases from V and 3 bases from J, with 11 bases between. The CDR3 runs 14 residues. Germline values: CDR1 MNHEY, CDR2 SVGAGI. Primers for the PCR totalled 60 Vbeta and 13 Jbeta. TCRdb's copy holds only in-frame clones and misses some; the assay was immunoSEQ multiplex PCR. Seen here are over 150,000 clones, 68% observed once, and the top ten hold roughly 1.5%. The sequenced sample consisted of PBMCs. The chain joins TRBV6-5 to TRBJ1-1; D is possibly TRBD1 (5 bases). The source is a man aged 50-59 years in good health and CMV-seronegative. CDR3 DNA: TGTGCCAGCAGTTATCCCTTGACAGACACTGAAGCTTTCTTT. Amino acids: CASSYPLTDTEAFF.